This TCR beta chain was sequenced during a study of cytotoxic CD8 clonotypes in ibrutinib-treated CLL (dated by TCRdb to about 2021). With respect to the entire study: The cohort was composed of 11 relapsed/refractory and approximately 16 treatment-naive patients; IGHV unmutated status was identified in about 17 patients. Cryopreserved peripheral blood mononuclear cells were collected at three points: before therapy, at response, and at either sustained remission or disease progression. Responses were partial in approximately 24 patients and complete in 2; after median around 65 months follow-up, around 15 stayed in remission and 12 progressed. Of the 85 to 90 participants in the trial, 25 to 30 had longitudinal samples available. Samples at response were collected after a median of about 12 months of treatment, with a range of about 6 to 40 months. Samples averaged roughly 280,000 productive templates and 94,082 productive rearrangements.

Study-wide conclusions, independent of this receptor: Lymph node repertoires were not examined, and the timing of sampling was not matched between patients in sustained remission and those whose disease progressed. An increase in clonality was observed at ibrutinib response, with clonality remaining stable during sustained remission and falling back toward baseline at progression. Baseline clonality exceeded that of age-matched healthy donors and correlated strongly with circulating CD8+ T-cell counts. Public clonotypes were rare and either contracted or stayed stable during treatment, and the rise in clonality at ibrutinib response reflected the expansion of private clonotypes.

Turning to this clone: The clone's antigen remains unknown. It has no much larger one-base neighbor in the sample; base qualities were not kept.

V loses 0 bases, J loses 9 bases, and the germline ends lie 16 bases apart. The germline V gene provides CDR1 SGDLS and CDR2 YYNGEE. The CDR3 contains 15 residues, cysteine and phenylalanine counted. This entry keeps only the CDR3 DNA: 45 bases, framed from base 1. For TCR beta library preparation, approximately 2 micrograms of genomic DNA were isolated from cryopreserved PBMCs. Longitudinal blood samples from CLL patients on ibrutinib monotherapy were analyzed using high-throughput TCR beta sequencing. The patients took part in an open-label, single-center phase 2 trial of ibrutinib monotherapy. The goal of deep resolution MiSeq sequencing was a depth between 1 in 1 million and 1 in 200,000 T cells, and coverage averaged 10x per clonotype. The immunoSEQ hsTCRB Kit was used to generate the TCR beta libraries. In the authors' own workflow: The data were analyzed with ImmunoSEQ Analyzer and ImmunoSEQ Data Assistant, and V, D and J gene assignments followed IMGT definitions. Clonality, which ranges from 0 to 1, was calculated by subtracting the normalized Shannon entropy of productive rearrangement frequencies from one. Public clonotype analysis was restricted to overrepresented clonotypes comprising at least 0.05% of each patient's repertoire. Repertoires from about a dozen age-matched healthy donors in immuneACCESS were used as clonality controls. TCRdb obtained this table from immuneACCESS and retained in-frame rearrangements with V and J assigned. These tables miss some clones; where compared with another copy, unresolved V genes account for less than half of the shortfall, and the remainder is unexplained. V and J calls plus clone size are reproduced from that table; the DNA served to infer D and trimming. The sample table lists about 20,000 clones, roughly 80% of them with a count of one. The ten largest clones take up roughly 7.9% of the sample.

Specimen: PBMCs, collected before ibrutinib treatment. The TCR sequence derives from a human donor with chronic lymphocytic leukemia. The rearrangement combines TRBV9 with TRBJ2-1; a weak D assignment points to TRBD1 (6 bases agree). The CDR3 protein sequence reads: CASSVGSRGWSEQFF. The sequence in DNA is TGTGCCAGCAGCGTAGGGTCTAGGGGGTGGAGTGAGCAGTTCTTC.